Shown below are 5 T cell receptor beta chains from a single sample sequenced in a study of blood T cell repertoires in COVID-19. Data came from immunoSEQ multiplex PCR; TCRdb stores just in-frame clones and leaves some out. The sample has about 90,000 clones, 70% to 90% seen once. Input material: peripheral blood. These receptors were obtained from a human donor in a cohort sampled during active COVID-19.

This clone has just a few counts. This chain links TRBV3-1 (or the pseudogene TRBV3-2) with TRBJ1-1; D possibly corresponds to TRBD1 (6 bases). This CDR3 is 14 amino acids long. Germline V lookup: CDR1 LGHDT, CDR2 YNNKEL (reference sequence). V gave up 4 bases and J gave up 4 bases, with 13 bases separating them. The CDR3 reads CASSRLTGTTEAFF. The CDR3 DNA follows: TGTGCCAGCAGCCGTCTTACAGGGACCACTGAAGCTTTCTTT.

The chain carries TRBV7-2 and TRBJ1-3; tentatively, D is TRBD1 (6 bases). V lost 5 bases and J 0 bases, leaving 14 bases between the germline ends. Germline CDR1 is SGHTA and CDR2 is FQGNSA. The CDR3 extends over 16 amino acids. Written as DNA, the CDR3 is TGTGCCAGCAGCACTGGACAGCTACGCTCTGGAAACACCATATATTTT. Amino acid sequence: CASSTGQLRSGNTIYF.

The rearrangement links TRBV11-3 to TRBJ2-7; D perhaps matches TRBD2 (6 bases). The CDR3 length is 13 residues. The V end was cut by 6 bases, the J end by 1 base, with 10 bases between. The germline CDR1 and CDR2 sequences are SGHNT and YENEEA. CDR3 nucleotides: TGTGCCAGCAGTCGGGGGTCTTCCTACGAGCAGTACTTC. Translation gives CASSRGSSYEQYF.

The chain uses TRBV28 and TRBJ2-2, with 12 bases aligning to TRBD1. J lost 2 bases, V lost 6 bases, and 10 bases had no gene match. Germline V gives CDR1 MDHEN, CDR2 SYDVKM. The CDR3 covers 18 residues. CDR3 sequence reads: CASRRQPGQGANTGELFF. The DNA of the CDR3 is TGTGCCAGCAGAAGACAACCGGGACAGGGGGCAAACACCGGGGAGCTGTTTTTT.

The chain has TRBV4-1 and TRBJ1-1; 8 bases line up with TRBD1. Trimming removed 3 bases from V and 4 bases from J; junction bases left unmatched: 7. CDR3 length: 15 amino acids. Germline V gene lookup returns CDR1 MGHRA and CDR2 YSYEKL. CDR3 bases: TGCGCCAGCAGCCATATGACAGGGGCGGGCACTGAAGCTTTCTTT. It translates to CASSHMTGAGTEAFF.